One sample yielded the 5 T cell receptor beta chains listed below, sequenced in a study of blood T cell repertoires in COVID-19. TCRdb's copy holds only in-frame clones and misses some; the assay was immunoSEQ multiplex PCR. The sample includes 90,000 to 120,000 clones, roughly 80% of them seen just once. Source material: peripheral blood. The receptors here all came from a man between 65 and 80 years old with active or convalescent COVID-19.

J is TRBJ2-1 and V is TRBV11-2, with a weak D call TRBD2 (5 bases). Deletions cut 6 bases from V and 6 bases from J, with 18 bases between. Germline values: CDR1 SGHAT, CDR2 FQNNGV. The CDR3 consists of 15 residues. The CDR3 sequence is CASSRTSPFPNEQFF. The CDR3 DNA reads TGTGCCAGCAGTCGGACTTCTCCTTTTCCCAATGAGCAGTTCTTC.

The V gene is TRBV9, the J gene TRBJ1-1, with D maybe TRBD1 (6 bases). Trimming shortened V by 1 base and J by 7 bases, and 11 bases separated the two germline ends. CDR1 and CDR2 from the germline V gene are SGDLS and YYNGEE. The CDR3 covers 13 residues. This CDR3 reads CASSVQGMGEAFF. In nucleotides, the CDR3 is TGTGCCAGCAGCGTACAGGGGATGGGTGAAGCTTTCTTT.

The genes are TRBV5-1 and TRBJ1-2, with D unresolved. Trimming took 4 bases from V and 1 from J, leaving 5 bases between them. This CDR3 has 12 residues. Germline V lookup: CDR1 SGHRS, CDR2 YFSETQ. Here the CDR3 DNA reads TGCGCCAGCAGCGTAGATAACTATGGCTACACCTTC. Protein product: CASSVDNYGYTF.

The chain is built from TRBV4-2 and TRBJ2-7, with TRBD2 matching over 12 bases. Germline CDR1 and CDR2: LGHNA and YNFKEQ. Unmatched junction bases numbered 4, after V lost 1 base and J lost 0 bases. This CDR3 region has 17 residues. In DNA form, the CDR3 reads TGTGCCAGCAGCCAAGGACTAGCGGGAGTATCCTCCTACGAGCAGTACTTC. Amino acids: CASSQGLAGVSSYEQYF.

This rearrangement joins TRBV5-6 to TRBJ1-5, with D possibly matching TRBD1 (6 bases). The CDR3 contains 14 residues. V lost 0 bases, J lost 8 bases, and 12 bases lay in between. CDR1 and CDR2 (germline): SGHDT, YYEEEE. CDR3 region: CASSLDREKKPQHF. The DNA of the CDR3 is TGTGCCAGCAGCTTGGACAGGGAGAAAAAGCCCCAGCATTTT.